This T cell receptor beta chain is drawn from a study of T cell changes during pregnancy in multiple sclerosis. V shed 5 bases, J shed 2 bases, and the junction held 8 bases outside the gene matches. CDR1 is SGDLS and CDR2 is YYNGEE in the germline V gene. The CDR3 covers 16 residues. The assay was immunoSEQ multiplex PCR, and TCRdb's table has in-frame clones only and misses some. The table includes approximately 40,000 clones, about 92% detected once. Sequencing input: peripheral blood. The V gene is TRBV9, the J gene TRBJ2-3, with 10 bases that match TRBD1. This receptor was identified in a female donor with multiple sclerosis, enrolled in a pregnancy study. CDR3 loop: CASSDRQGAPTDTQYF. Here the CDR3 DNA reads TGTGCCAGCAGTGACCGACAGGGGGCTCCCACAGATACGCAGTATTTT.